What follows is one T cell receptor (beta chain) and its context. Its antigen is currently unknown. The junction and the germline gene differ at one end; a read error may be behind it. This entry comes from a study of T cell repertoires in cytomegalovirus infection. TCRdb passed the reads through MiXCR, listing each CDR3 protein once. This table holds about 60,000 distinct CDR3 sequences, around 34% found once. Study-wide points: It was HLA-C-restricted CMV-specific TCR beta clonotypes that dominated the response ex vivo.

The source is a human donor in good health (CMV status not recorded). Some clones in this sample may be carry-over from other donors' samples. Sample: PBMCs, sequenced either directly or after in vitro stimulation (not recorded which).

CDR3 sequence: CASSTALRGLTYNVQFF. The CDR3 nucleotides are TGTGCCAGCAGTACCGCCTTGCGGGGGCTCACCTACAATGTGCAGTTCTTC. The chain uses TRBV27 and TRBJ2-1; D is perhaps TRBD2 (7 bases). CDR3 length equals 17 residues. Germline values: CDR1 MNHEY, CDR2 SMNVEV (reference sequence).